This TCR beta chain appears in the sequencing data of a study of identifying expanded T cells in peripheral blood. The study's findings and limits: Clone count variance between roughly two-week samples rose with total template count.

During the collection period, no donor immune events like infections were recorded. Profiled with immunoSEQ multiplex PCR; TCRdb holds only in-frame clones, not every one. The sample consists of some 93,000 clones, nearly 90% of them appearing once. As for this clone: The target antigen is unknown.

CDR3 size: 14 residues. CDR1 and CDR2 (germline): SGDLS, YYNGEE. Trimming cost V 3 bases and J 4 bases; bases outside gene matches: 5. This clonotype originated in a person aged 18 to 70 in good health. What was sequenced was blood. The chain is built from TRBV9 and TRBJ2-7; 9 nucleotides align to TRBD1. CDR3 DNA sequence: TGTGCCAGCAGCGGCGGAGACAGGGGGTACGAGCAGTACTTC. This sequence encodes CASSGGDRGYEQYF.